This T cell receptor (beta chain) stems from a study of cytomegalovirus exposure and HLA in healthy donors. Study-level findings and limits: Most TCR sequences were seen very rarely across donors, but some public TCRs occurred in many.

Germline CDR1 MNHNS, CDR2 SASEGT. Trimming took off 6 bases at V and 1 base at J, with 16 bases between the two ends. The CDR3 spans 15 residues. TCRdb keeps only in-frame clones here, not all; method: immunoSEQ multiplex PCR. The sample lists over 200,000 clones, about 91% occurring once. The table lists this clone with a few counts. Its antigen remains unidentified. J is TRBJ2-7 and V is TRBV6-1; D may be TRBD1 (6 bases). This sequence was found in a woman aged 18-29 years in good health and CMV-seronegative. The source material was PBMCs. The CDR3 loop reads CASRPPEGESYEQYF. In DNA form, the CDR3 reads TGTGCCAGCAGACCCCCCGAGGGGGAATCCTACGAGCAGTACTTC.